These T cell receptor beta chains were read from a single sample in a study of T cell responses to AZD1222 COVID-19 vaccine. Sequencing was performed with immunoSEQ multiplex PCR; in TCRdb, only in-frame clones are kept and a portion is missing. In the table there are under 150,000 clones, 85% to 90% of which are singletons. The source material was peripheral blood, sampled 28 days after the second AZD1222 dose. These receptors all come from an adult who received the AZD1222 COVID-19 vaccine. Both conserved end residues are part of each CDR3. D genes are given only for firm matches. Clone size is shown for a subset of rows, as once, few, many or a class of expanded clone.

j_call	clone_size	d_call	v_call	cdr3_nt	cdr3_aa
TRBJ1-4	few	-	TRBV19	TGTGCCAGTAGTATAGACAGAGCAACTAATGAAAAACTGTTTTTT	CASSIDRATNEKLFF
TRBJ1-2	few	-	TRBV2	TGTGCCAGCAGTGAAGCTCTAGGCCCGCCACACTATGGCTACACCTTC	CASSEALGPPHYGYTF
TRBJ1-2	-	-	TRBV18	TGTGCCAGCTCACTAAGAACAGGACGCGCTAACTATGGCTACACCTTC	CASSLRTGRANYGYTF
TRBJ2-1	-	TRBD2	TRBV5-1	TGCGCCAGCAGCTTGTCCGTGGGAGGGCAGGGTGAGCAGTTCTTC	CASSLSVGGQGEQFF
TRBJ1-2	-	-	TRBV30	TGTGCCTGCCTAAGGGGTGTTGGATATGGCTACACCTTC	CACLRGVGYGYTF
TRBJ2-1	-	-	TRBV7-8	TGTGCCAGCAGCCGAGTGCGTAGCGGAGCTCCCTCCTACAATGAGCAGTTCTTC	CASSRVRSGAPSYNEQFF
TRBJ2-6	-	-	TRBV4-3	TGCGCCAGCAGCCAAGACAAAAGCTCTGGGGCCAACGTCCTGACTTTC	CASSQDKSSGANVLTF
TRBJ1-5	once	-	TRBV5-1	TGCGCCAGCCGCCAAGCAGCTTTCGGTCCCCAGCATTTT	CASRQAAFGPQHF
TRBJ1-5	-	TRBD1	TRBV2	TGTGCCAGCAGTCGGGACAGCGGACAGCCCCAGCATTTT	CASSRDSGQPQHF
TRBJ2-1	-	-	TRBV19	TGTGCCAGTAGTAAGATCGGATCTGCATCGTACAATGAGCAGTTCTTC	CASSKIGSASYNEQFF
TRBJ2-7	-	-	TRBV28	TGTGCCAGCGGGACCGGGCCCCACGAGCAGTACTTC	CASGTGPHEQYF
TRBJ1-2	-	-	TRBV7-9	TGTGCCAGCAGCCCAGACGGAGAGTATGGCTACACCTTC	CASSPDGEYGYTF
TRBJ1-2	-	-	TRBV28	TGTGCCAGCAGTCCCGCGGGAGTACCTTCAAATGGCTACACCTTC	CASSPAGVPSNGYTF
TRBJ2-1	-	-	TRBV10-3	TGTGCCATCTTAGGGGAATACAATGAGCAGTTCTTC	CAILGEYNEQFF
TRBJ2-3	-	TRBD2	TRBV6-6	TGTGCCAGCAGTCCGCTAGCGGGAAGTGGACGTGGCACAGATACGCAGTATTTT	CASSPLAGSGRGTDTQYF
TRBJ1-3	-	-	TRBV30	TGTGCCTGGAGTCCTTCGACAGGCCTATCTGGAAACACCATATATTTT	CAWSPSTGLSGNTIYF
TRBJ2-7	-	-	TRBV5-1	TGCGCCAGCAGCCTACAGGGTCCGGGGGAGCAGTACTTC	CASSLQGPGEQYF
TRBJ1-2	once	-	TRBV5-6	TGTGCCAGCAGCCAGGTAGGGCAGAGCTATGGCTACACCTTC	CASSQVGQSYGYTF
TRBJ2-3	-	-	TRBV19	TGTGCCAGTAGTATAAACGGGGAAACAGATACGCAGTATTTT	CASSINGETDTQYF
TRBJ1-3	-	-	TRBV7-9	TGTGCCAGCAGCTTAGAAGAACTAACCGCTGGAAACACCATATATTTT	CASSLEELTAGNTIYF
TRBJ1-5	-	TRBD1	TRBV4-1	TGCGCCAGCAGCCAAGAGGGGACAGCCAATCAGCCCCAGCATTTT	CASSQEGTANQPQHF
TRBJ2-1	once	TRBD1	TRBV19	TGTGCCAGTAGTGCGGGACAGGGCGATGAGCAGTTCTTC	CASSAGQGDEQFF
TRBJ2-3	-	TRBD2	TRBV5-4	TGTGCCAGCAGCTTAGGCGGGGGGGTAACAGATACGCAGTATTTT	CASSLGGGVTDTQYF
TRBJ1-2	-	TRBD1	TRBV19	TGTGCCAGTAGCGTCCCGGACAGGGCGCTATATGGCTACACCTTC	CASSVPDRALYGYTF
TRBJ2-3	-	-	TRBV5-6	TGTGCCAGCAGCGCTGGTCTCAGAAAAAGCACAGATACGCAGTATTTT	CASSAGLRKSTDTQYF
TRBJ1-6	-	-	TRBV29-1	TGCAGCGTTGAAGAGGAGACTAAGGTCCTCCACTTT	CSVEEETKVLHF
TRBJ2-3	once	TRBD1	TRBV7-3	TGTGCCAGCAGCTTAACTCCGGGACAGGGGGAGTATACGCAGTATTTT	CASSLTPGQGEYTQYF
TRBJ2-7	once	-	TRBV11-3	TGTGCCAGCAGCTCGCACTGGATCCTACGGCTTGTAGAGCAGTACTTC	CASSSHWILRLVEQYF
TRBJ2-5	-	TRBD1	TRBV7-9	TGTGCCAGCAGCCAGACAGGGGTACGAGAGACCCAGTACTTC	CASSQTGVRETQYF
TRBJ2-1	once	TRBD1	TRBV5-1	TGCGCCAGCAGCGTCACCGGGACAGGGGTATCCGAGCAGTTCTTC	CASSVTGTGVSEQFF
TRBJ1-1	-	TRBD1	TRBV18	TGTGCCAGCTCACCCGGACAGGGGCAGAACACTGAAGCTTTCTTT	CASSPGQGQNTEAFF
TRBJ2-1	-	-	TRBV24-1	TGTGCCACCAGTGATACCCGGGACAGGGGACTAGCGAACGATGAGCAGTTCTTC	CATSDTRDRGLANDEQFF
TRBJ2-2	few	-	TRBV5-4	TGTGCCAGCAGCCAGATCGGGCCCTCCACCGGGGAGCTGTTTTTT	CASSQIGPSTGELFF
TRBJ1-2	-	-	TRBV19	TGTGCCAGTAGTAGGACAGAGGGTAACTATGGCTACACCTTC	CASSRTEGNYGYTF
TRBJ1-4	-	-	TRBV25-1	TGTGCCAGCGCCCCGTTTAGGGGTCGGGAAAAACTGTTTTTT	CASAPFRGREKLFF
TRBJ1-2	-	TRBD1	TRBV7-6	TGTGCTACAGGGGTGGGGCATGGCTACACCTTC	CATGVGHGYTF
TRBJ2-1	-	-	TRBV5-1	TGCGCCAGCAGCCCCCGGGGCTGGCGCTCCTACAATGAGCAGTTCTTC	CASSPRGWRSYNEQFF
TRBJ2-3	-	TRBD2	TRBV5-1	TGCGCCAGCAGCTTGGAGCGGGGCGGCACAGATACGCAGTATTTT	CASSLERGGTDTQYF
TRBJ2-5	-	TRBD2	TRBV11-2	TGTGCCAGCAGCCCGACTAGCGCGTACCAAGAGACCCAGTACTTC	CASSPTSAYQETQYF
TRBJ1-3	-	-	TRBV15	TGTGCCACCAGCAGAGAGAATCTAAACACTGGAAACACCATATATTTT	CATSRENLNTGNTIYF
TRBJ1-3	-	TRBD1	TRBV11-1	TGTGCCAGCAGCTCCCCCGGACAGGGGGCTGGAAACACCATATATTTT	CASSSPGQGAGNTIYF
TRBJ2-3	-	TRBD2	TRBV10-3	TGTGCCCCTCGCCCCCGGGCTAGCGGGAGGGCAGATACGCAGTATTTT	CAPRPRASGRADTQYF
TRBJ1-2	-	TRBD1	TRBV29-1	TGCAGCGCCTCCGGGGGGACAGCCTATGGCTACACCTTC	CSASGGTAYGYTF
TRBJ2-7	-	TRBD2	TRBV6-2/TRBV6-3	TGTGCCAGCAGTTTCTACCCACCGAGCGGGAGCGGCTACGAGCAGTACTTC	CASSFYPPSGSGYEQYF
TRBJ2-3	-	TRBD2	TRBV29-1	TGCAGCGTTGATGGGGGTGCTAGCGGGGGCACAGATACGCAGTATTTT	CSVDGGASGGTDTQYF
TRBJ2-1	-	-	TRBV11-2	TGTGCCAGCAGCTTCGGGACCGTCAATGAGCAGTTCTTC	CASSFGTVNEQFF
TRBJ1-5	-	-	TRBV11-2	TGTGCCAGCAGCCCCGAGCCCGGTGGGTGGGAGCCCCAGCATTTT	CASSPEPGGWEPQHF
TRBJ2-2	-	TRBD2	TRBV9	TGTGCCAGCAGCGCAACTAGCGCCCACACCGGGGAGCTGTTTTTT	CASSATSAHTGELFF
TRBJ1-1	-	TRBD1	TRBV10-1	TGCGCCAGCATCTCCGACCGGGACAGAGTGAACACTGAAGCTTTCTTT	CASISDRDRVNTEAFF
TRBJ1-1	-	-	TRBV9	TGTGCCAGCAGCGTAGGGGTGGGATTCACTGAAGCTTTCTTT	CASSVGVGFTEAFF
TRBJ1-3	once	TRBD1	TRBV9	TGTGCCAGCAGCGTCGGAGGGGACAGGAGCGGAAACACCATATATTTT	CASSVGGDRSGNTIYF
TRBJ1-1	few	-	TRBV28	TGTGCCAGCAGCATGGACTTCTACACTGAAGCTTTCTTT	CASSMDFYTEAFF
TRBJ1-2	-	-	TRBV28	TGTGCTACCTCCTGGGTGAACTATGGCTACACCTTC	CATSWVNYGYTF
TRBJ1-5	few	TRBD1	TRBV28	TGTGCCGGCCAACGAGGGACAGGGGGCCCTATTAGCAATCAGCCCCAGCATTTT	CAGQRGTGGPISNQPQHF
TRBJ1-2	-	-	TRBV7-9	TGTGCCAGCAGCTCCGGTCTAGGGAACTATGGCTACACCTTC	CASSSGLGNYGYTF
TRBJ1-6	-	-	TRBV12-3/TRBV12-4	TGTGCCAGCAGGCCTCTTAATTCACCCCTCCACTTT	CASRPLNSPLHF